Described below is a single T cell receptor (beta chain) sequence and its context. This entry is derived from a study of blood T cell repertoires in COVID-19. Clones were sequenced by immunoSEQ multiplex PCR, and TCRdb holds only the in-frame ones, with some missing. There are about 68,000 clones in the sample; 89% occur only once, and about 8.9% lies in the top ten. Sequenced sample: peripheral blood. The sequence was collected from a man aged 45-65 years with active COVID-19.

This CDR3 is CASEGGFTEAFF. Here the CDR3 DNA reads TGTGCCAGTGAGGGAGGATTCACTGAAGCTTTCTTT. The gene calls are TRBV28 and TRBJ1-1; D unresolved. The V gene's germline CDR1 is MDHEN and CDR2 SYDVKM. The CDR3 loop spans 12 amino acids. V dropped 9 bases and J dropped 4 bases, with 12 bases sitting between them.